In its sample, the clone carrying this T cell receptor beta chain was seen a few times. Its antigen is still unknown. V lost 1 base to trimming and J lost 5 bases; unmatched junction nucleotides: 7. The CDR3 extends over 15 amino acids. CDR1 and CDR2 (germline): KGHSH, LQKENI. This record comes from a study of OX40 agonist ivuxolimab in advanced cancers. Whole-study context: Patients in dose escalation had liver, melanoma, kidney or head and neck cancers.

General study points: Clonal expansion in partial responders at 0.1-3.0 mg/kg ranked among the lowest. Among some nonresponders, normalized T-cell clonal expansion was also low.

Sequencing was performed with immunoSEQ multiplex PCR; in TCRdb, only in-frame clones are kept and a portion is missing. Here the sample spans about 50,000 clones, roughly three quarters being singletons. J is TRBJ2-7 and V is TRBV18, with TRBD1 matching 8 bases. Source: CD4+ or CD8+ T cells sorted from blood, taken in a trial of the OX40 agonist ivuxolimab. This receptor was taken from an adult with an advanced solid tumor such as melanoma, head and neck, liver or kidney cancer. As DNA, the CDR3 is TGTGCCAGCTCACCACTCGGACAGGGATCCCACGAGCAGTACTTC. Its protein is CASSPLGQGSHEQYF. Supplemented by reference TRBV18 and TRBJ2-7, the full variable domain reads NAGVMQNPRHLVRRRGQEARLRCSPMKGHSHVYWYRQLPEEGLKFMVYLQKENIIDESGMPKERFSAEFPKEGPSILRIQQVVRGDSAAYFCASSPLGQGSHEQYFGPGTRLTVT.